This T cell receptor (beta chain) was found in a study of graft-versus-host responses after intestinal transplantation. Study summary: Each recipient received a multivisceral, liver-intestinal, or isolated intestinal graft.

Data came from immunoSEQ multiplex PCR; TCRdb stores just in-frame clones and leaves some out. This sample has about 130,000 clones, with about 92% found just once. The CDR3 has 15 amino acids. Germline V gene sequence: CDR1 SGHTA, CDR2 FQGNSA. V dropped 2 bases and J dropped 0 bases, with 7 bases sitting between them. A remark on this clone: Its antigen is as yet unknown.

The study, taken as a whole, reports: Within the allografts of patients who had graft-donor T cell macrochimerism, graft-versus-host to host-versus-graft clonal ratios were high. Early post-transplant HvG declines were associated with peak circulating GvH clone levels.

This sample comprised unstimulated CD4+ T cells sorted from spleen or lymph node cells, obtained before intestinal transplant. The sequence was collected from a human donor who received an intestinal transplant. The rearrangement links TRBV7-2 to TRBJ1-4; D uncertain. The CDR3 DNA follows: TGTGCCAGCAGCTTACTGGGAACAACTAATGAAAAACTGTTTTTT. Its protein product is CASSLLGTTNEKLFF.